This entry lists 7 T cell receptor beta chains sequenced from one sample in a study of T cells in Graves' hyperthyroidism and ophthalmopathy. From RNA transcripts, TCR beta CDR3 regions were amplified. The HTBI set primed first-round TCR CDR3 RT-PCR. TCRdb recomputed calls from the multiplex PCR reads with MiXCR, one row per CDR3 protein. The data contain roughly 640,000 distinct CDR3 sequences, approximately 16% of them seen just once; the ten biggest clones take up less than 3.5%. Sequencing was carried out using blood. These receptors were taken from a woman aged 40 to 50 with Graves' ophthalmopathy.

This clonotype was seen repeatedly, ten times or more. The V and J genes are TRBV6-1 and TRBJ2-7, with TRBD1 matching 12 bases. The CDR3 covers 16 residues. Germline values: CDR1 MNHNS, CDR2 SASEGT. Trimming took 1 base from V and 4 from J; bases not matched to a gene: 5. The CDR3 bases are TGTGCCAGCAGTGAAGTTTGGGACAGGGGGCCATACGAGCAGTACTTC. This encodes CASSEVWDRGPYEQYF.

The chain is built from TRBV19 and TRBJ2-5; 13 positions match TRBD2. Germline V gives CDR1 LNHDA, CDR2 SQIVND (reference sequence). J was trimmed by 0 bases and V by 5 bases; bases with no gene match: 12. The CDR3 spans 19 residues. The CDR3 coding sequence is TGTGCCAGTAGTTCCGATCCGGGACTAGCGGGACTGTACCAAGAGACCCAGTACTTC. This codes for CASSSDPGLAGLYQETQYF.

This clonotype was detected ten times or more. This rearrangement joins TRBV7-9 to TRBJ1-2, with D possibly being TRBD1 (5 bases). The V gene's germline CDR1 is SEHNR and CDR2 FQNEAQ (reference sequence). This CDR3 has 13 residues. The germline V and J ends were trimmed by 4 bases and 6 bases, with 12 bases remaining between them. CDR3 DNA: TGTGCCAGCAGCTCGGGGGGGGGGAATGGCTACACCTTC. The encoded protein is CASSSGGGNGYTF.

The sample holds many counts of this clonotype. V gene TRBV7-2 combines with J gene TRBJ2-7; 7 nucleotides match TRBD2. Germline CDR1 reads SGHTA; CDR2 reads FQGNSA. CDR3 length: 16 amino acids. V lost 4 bases and J lost 4; bases outside the gene matches: 13. CDR3 in DNA: TGTGCCAGCAGCTCTAACCTACTAGCGAGAAGTTACGAGCAGTACTTC. Translation gives CASSSNLLARSYEQYF.

This clonotype was counted ten times or more. This chain joins TRBV28 and TRBJ1-5; D is perhaps TRBD1 (6 bases). There are 12 residues in the CDR3. Trimming stripped 4 bases from V and 11 bases from J, with 12 bases between. Germline CDR1 is MDHEN and CDR2 is SYDVKM. CDR3 amino acids: CASSWTRTAQHF. DNA for the CDR3: TGTGCCAGCAGTTGGACTCGGACAGCCCAGCATTTT.

This clonotype came up many times. The chain carries TRBV30 and TRBJ2-2; TRBD1 might be the D (5 bases). Per the germline V gene, CDR1 is GTSNPN and CDR2 is SVGIG (reference sequence). V was shortened by 3 bases and J by 2 bases, with 10 bases between the two germline ends. The CDR3 totals 14 residues. The CDR3 DNA reads as TGTGCCTGGAGGAAGGGGCTCAACACCGGGGAGCTGTTTTTT. The encoded protein is CAWRKGLNTGELFF.

This clonotype was detected only a few times. V is TRBV20-1 and J is TRBJ2-4; TRBD2 is a possible D gene (5 bases). V was cut by 3 bases and J by 1 base, with 19 bases left in between. This CDR3 comprises 17 residues. Germline lookup yields CDR1 DFQATT and CDR2 SNEGSKA (reference sequence). The CDR3 loop reads CSASLAGRAVAKNIQYF. For the CDR3, the DNA is TGCAGTGCTAGTCTGGCGGGCCGGGCGGTGGCCAAAAACATTCAGTACTTC.